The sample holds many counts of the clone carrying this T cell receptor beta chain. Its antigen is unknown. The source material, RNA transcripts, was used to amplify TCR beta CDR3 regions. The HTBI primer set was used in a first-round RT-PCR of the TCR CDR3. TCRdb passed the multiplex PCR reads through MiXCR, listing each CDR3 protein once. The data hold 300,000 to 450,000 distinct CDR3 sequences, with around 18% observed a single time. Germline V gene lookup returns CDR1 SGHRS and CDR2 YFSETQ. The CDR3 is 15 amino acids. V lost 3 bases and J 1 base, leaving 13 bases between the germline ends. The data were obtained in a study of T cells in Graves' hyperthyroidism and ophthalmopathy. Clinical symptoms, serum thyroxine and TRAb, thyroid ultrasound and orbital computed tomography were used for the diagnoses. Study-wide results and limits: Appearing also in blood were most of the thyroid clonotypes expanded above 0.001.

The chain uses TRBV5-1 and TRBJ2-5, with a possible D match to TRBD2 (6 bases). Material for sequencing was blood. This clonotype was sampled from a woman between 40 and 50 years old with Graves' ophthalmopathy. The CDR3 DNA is TGCGCCAGCAGCTCGTCGGGAGTCTCCCAAGAGACCCAGTACTTC. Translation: CASSSSGVSQETQYF.